The 31 T cell receptor beta chains given below trace back to one sample, sequenced in a study of blood T cell repertoires in COVID-19 (dated by TCRdb to 2018 to 2020). Libraries were made using the immunoSEQ multiplex PCR assay. TCRdb provides this immuneACCESS table in a form limited to in-frame rearrangements. Some clones are lacking; in checked studies, under half of them reflect an unresolved V gene, and why the rest are absent is not known. The sample table records about 52,000 clones; 86% of these occur just once. Jointly, the top ten make up around 24% of the sample. The sample was peripheral blood. The receptor set was obtained from a woman aged 80 or over with acute or convalescent COVID-19.

V and J are TRBV30 and TRBJ1-1, with D possibly being TRBD1 (5 bases). The V gene's germline CDR1 is GTSNPN and CDR2 SVGIG (reference sequence). Trimming removed 4 bases at V and 1 base at J, with 13 bases between. CDR3 length equals 14 residues. The CDR3: CAWTQSRGNTEAFF. In DNA form, the CDR3 reads TGTGCCTGGACCCAATCAAGGGGGAACACTGAAGCTTTCTTT.

The V gene is TRBV7-3, the J gene TRBJ2-1, with 10 bases fitting TRBD2. Germline trimming cut 1 base from V and 9 bases from J; bases unmatched to any gene: 6. Germline CDR1 is SGHTA and CDR2 is FQGTGA. The CDR3 runs 15 residues. DNA of the CDR3: TGTGCCAGCAGCTTAATGAGCGGGAGGGGGATTGAGCAGTTCTTC. Protein: CASSLMSGRGIEQFF.

V gene TRBV20-1 combines with J gene TRBJ1-2; TRBD1 matches at 8 bases. The V gene's germline CDR1 is DFQATT and CDR2 SNEGSKA (reference sequence). V shed 3 bases and J 8 bases; nucleotides not matched to a gene: 8. The CDR3 is 13 amino acids. CDR3 in amino acids: CSASGTRGLGYTF. CDR3 bases: TGCAGTGCTAGTGGGACCAGGGGGCTCGGCTACACCTTC.

The V gene is TRBV7-6, the J gene TRBJ2-3; 12 bases align to TRBD2. Germline CDR1 is SGHVS and CDR2 is FNYEAQ. The length of the CDR3 is 17 residues. V lost 1 base to trimming and J lost 0 bases; unmatched junction nucleotides: 2. This CDR3 is CASSLETSGSSTDTQYF. CDR3 nucleotide sequence: TGTGCCAGCAGCTTAGAGACTAGCGGGAGTAGCACAGATACGCAGTATTTT. The full variable domain, in which reference TRBV7-6 and TRBJ2-3 provide the parts outside the CDR3, is GAGVSQSPRYKVTKRGQDVALRCDPISGHVSLYWYRQALGQGPEFLTYFNYEAQQDKSGLPNDRFSAERPEGSISTLTIQRTEQRDSAMYRCASSLETSGSSTDTQYFGPGTRLTVL.

This chain joins TRBV18 and TRBJ1-3, with D tentatively TRBD1 (6 bases). Per germline, CDR1 KGHSH and CDR2 LQKENI. This CDR3 contains 14 residues. The germline V and J ends were trimmed by 3 bases and 0 bases, with 6 bases remaining between them. CDR3: CASSPDSSGNTIYF. CDR3 coding DNA: TGTGCCAGCTCACCGGACAGCTCTGGAAACACCATATATTTT.

The chain links TRBV5-4 to TRBJ2-7; a possible D gene is TRBD1 (5 bases). V was cut by 4 bases and J by 0 bases, with 8 bases left in between. Germline V gene sequence: CDR1 SGHNT, CDR2 YYREEE (reference sequence). The CDR3 has 13 residues. CDR3 residues: CASSPTDSYEQYF. DNA for the CDR3: TGTGCCAGCAGCCCGACAGACTCCTACGAGCAGTACTTC.

This chain joins TRBV6-5 and TRBJ1-2; 9 bases are shared with TRBD1. With V trimmed by 8 bases and J by 7 bases, 8 bases remained unmatched. The CDR3 extends over 13 amino acids. CDR1 MNHEY and CDR2 SVGAGI come from the germline V gene. The CDR3 DNA reads TGTGCCAGCCTTGAATTGACAGGGGGTGGCTACACCTTC. This codes for CASLELTGGGYTF.

On this clone itself: Distinct nucleotide sequences in the sample also encode this CDR3. This chain connects TRBV5-1 to TRBJ1-5; possible D gene TRBD1, 6 bases. V lost 5 bases, J lost 2 bases, and 14 bases lay in between. The CDR3 length is 15 residues. CDR1 and CDR2 from the germline V gene are SGHRS and YFSETQ. The CDR3 loop is CASSPSGGGNQPQHF. CDR3 DNA: TGCGCCAGCAGTCCTTCGGGGGGCGGCAATCAGCCCCAGCATTTT.

The V call is TRBV10-3, the J call TRBJ1-4; D not certain. V gave up 2 bases and J gave up 0 bases, with 7 bases separating them. CDR3 length: 15 residues. Looked up from germline, CDR1 is ENHRY and CDR2 is SYGVKD. The chain's CDR3 is CAISEGRATNEKLFF. The DNA for the CDR3 is TGTGCCATCAGTGAGGGCCGGGCAACTAATGAAAAACTGTTTTTT.

The chain carries TRBV2 and TRBJ2-3, with TRBD2 matching over 9 bases. The CDR3 runs 18 residues. V lost 6 bases, J lost 3 bases, and 16 bases stayed unmatched. Germline V CDR1 and CDR2: SNHLY, FYNNEI. The CDR3 protein is CASSLPPKLAGATDTQYF. CDR3 nucleotides: TGTGCCAGCAGCCTCCCCCCTAAGTTAGCGGGGGCAACAGATACGCAGTATTTT.

In this sample, this clone turned up a few times. The chain is built from TRBV27 and TRBJ2-7, with 9 bases aligning to TRBD2. V lost 7 bases to trimming and J lost 0 bases; unmatched junction nucleotides: 7. From germline, CDR1 is MNHEY and CDR2 SMNVEV (reference sequence). The CDR3 extends over 15 amino acids. The DNA for the CDR3 is TGTGCCAGCAAAGCCCTAGCGGGGAGCTCCTACGAGCAGTACGTC. It is translated as CASKALAGSSYEQYV.

The gene calls are TRBV12-5 and TRBJ1-5; unclear D gene. The germline V gene has CDR1 LGHNT and CDR2 FRNRAP. The CDR3 runs 11 residues. V was trimmed by 0 bases and J by 12 bases, leaving 6 bases between them. CDR3 region: CASGLVADQHF. The CDR3 nucleotides are TGTGCTAGTGGTTTGGTAGCTGACCAGCATTTT.

This chain joins TRBV19 and TRBJ1-3, with a tentative D call TRBD1 (6 bases). V dropped 7 bases and J dropped 2 bases, with 12 bases sitting between them. The germline V gene encodes CDR1 LNHDA and CDR2 SQIVND (reference sequence). This CDR3 region has 14 residues. CDR3 region: CASTSAGAGNTIYF. The CDR3 DNA reads as TGTGCCAGTACCAGTGCAGGGGCTGGAAACACCATATATTTT.

The CDR3 loop reads CASSPVTGTGELFF. In nucleotides, the CDR3 is TGTGCCAGCAGCCCCGTGACAGGCACCGGGGAGCTGTTTTTT. This chain connects TRBV7-2 to TRBJ2-2; weak D call: TRBD1 (6 bases). V dropped 5 bases and J dropped 4 bases, with 11 bases sitting between them. Germline CDR1 and CDR2: SGHTA and FQGNSA. The CDR3 is 14 residues long.

The V call is TRBV6-1, the J call TRBJ1-2; no firm D call. The CDR3 totals 14 residues. Germline CDR1 and CDR2: MNHNS and SASEGT. V was shortened by 1 base and J by 3 bases, with 9 bases between the two germline ends. The chain's CDR3 is CASSEVNRYYGYTF. In DNA form, the CDR3 reads TGTGCCAGCAGTGAAGTAAACAGATACTATGGCTACACCTTC.

The V and J genes are TRBV15 and TRBJ2-1, with TRBD1 matching 7 bases. The length of the CDR3 is 15 residues. The germline V gene has CDR1 LNHNV and CDR2 YYDKDF (reference sequence). With 0 bases clipped from V and 6 bases from J, the junction kept 5 bases outside the gene matches. The CDR3 protein is CATSRDKGQVNEQFF. CDR3 nucleotides: TGTGCCACCAGCAGAGATAAAGGACAGGTCAATGAGCAGTTCTTC.

The gene calls are TRBV7-8 and TRBJ1-2; TRBD1 matches at 7 bases. Germline CDR1 is SGHVS and CDR2 is FQNEAQ. V shed 5 bases and J 2 bases; nucleotides not matched to a gene: 5. The CDR3 loop spans 14 amino acids. The CDR3 DNA is TGTGCCAGCAGCCTCGGGACAGACAACTATGGCTACACCTTC. Translated, it gives CASSLGTDNYGYTF.

The CDR3 is CASSPARTSGGTDTQYF. For the CDR3, the DNA is TGTGCCAGCAGCCCTGCCAGGACTAGCGGGGGCACAGATACGCAGTATTTT. This chain uses TRBV5-4 with TRBJ2-3; the match to TRBD2 covers 12 bases. The V segment lost 4 bases and the J segment 1 base; nucleotides outside the gene matches: 7. The CDR3 has 17 residues. Germline CDR1 and CDR2: SGHNT and YYREEE (reference sequence).

The chain combines TRBV19 with TRBJ2-1, with TRBD2 identical over 10 bases. The ends lost 3 bases at V and 5 bases at J; junction bases unmatched: 7. The germline CDR1 and CDR2 sequences are LNHDA and SQIVND (reference sequence). The CDR3 totals 16 residues. The CDR3 DNA reads TGTGCCAGTAGTATTATAGCGGGAGGAAAGAACAATGAGCAGTTCTTC. Protein product: CASSIIAGGKNNEQFF. Full variable domain (missing parts from reference TRBV19 and TRBJ2-1): DGGITQSPKYLFRKEGQNVTLSCEQNLNHDAMYWYRQDPGQGLRLIYYSQIVNDFQKGDIAEGYSVSREKKESFPLTVTSAQKNPTAFYLCASSIIAGGKNNEQFFGPGTRLTVL.

V is TRBV9 and J is TRBJ1-2, with D maybe TRBD1 (6 bases). With 7 bases removed from V and 4 bases from J, the gap between germline ends came to 11 bases. CDR3 length: 12 amino acids. CDR1 is SGDLS, CDR2 YYNGEE, per germline. The CDR3 nucleotides read TGTGCCAGCGCCGACAGGTCCTATGGCTACACCTTC. This sequence encodes CASADRSYGYTF.

This clone was recorded a few times. One end of the junction fails to match germline, which may point to a read error. The rearrangement links TRBV28 to TRBJ2-7; a weak D match, TRBD2 (5 bases). Germline CDR1 is MDHEN and CDR2 is SYDVKM. The CDR3 runs 14 residues. The DNA of the CDR3 is TGTGCCAGCACTTTACCCGGGGTCTCCTACGAGCAGTACTTC. Translated: CASTLPGVSYEQYF. Full variable domain (remainder filled in from reference TRBV28 and TRBJ2-7): DVKVTQSSRYLVKRTGEKVFLECVQDMDHENMFWYRQDPGLGLRLIYFSYDVKMKEKGDIPEGYSVSREKKERFSLILESASTNQTSMYLCASTLPGVSYEQYFGPGTRLTVT.

V and J are TRBV5-5 and TRBJ2-2; TRBD1 matches 7 bases. This CDR3 spans 15 amino acids. The V segment lost 4 bases and the J segment 1 base; nucleotides outside the gene matches: 4. Germline V gives CDR1 SGHKS, CDR2 YYEKEE (reference sequence). CDR3 DNA sequence: TGTGCCAGCAGCCTCCGGACAGGGAACACCGGGGAGCTGTTTTTT. Protein product: CASSLRTGNTGELFF.

The V gene is TRBV5-6, the J gene TRBJ1-2; no firm D call. The V and J ends lost 4 bases and 7 bases respectively, with 11 bases between them. The length of the CDR3 is 12 residues. Looked up from germline, CDR1 is SGHDT and CDR2 is YYEEEE. The CDR3: CASSPSGLGYTF. The CDR3 nucleotides are TGTGCCAGCAGCCCCAGCGGGCTTGGCTACACCTTC.

The DNA of the CDR3 is TGTGCCAGCAGCTTAGCCAAGACAGCCGGCACTGAAGCTTTCTTT. It codes for CASSLAKTAGTEAFF. The V and J genes are TRBV7-3 and TRBJ1-1, with D possibly being TRBD1 (5 bases). Per the germline V gene, CDR1 is SGHTA and CDR2 is FQGTGA. V gave up 2 bases and J gave up 4 bases, with 14 bases separating them. The CDR3 totals 15 residues.

J is TRBJ1-1 and V is TRBV10-3; TRBD1 agrees at 7 bases. Germline V gene data show CDR1 as ENHRY and CDR2 as SYGVKD. The CDR3 is 15 residues long. The V segment lost 3 bases and the J segment 0 bases; nucleotides outside the gene matches: 4. The CDR3 coding sequence is TGTGCCATCAGTGACGGGACAGCTATGAACACTGAAGCTTTCTTT. This gives the protein CAISDGTAMNTEAFF.

The gene calls are TRBV28 and TRBJ2-1; TRBD1 aligns across 7 bases. Germline V lookup: CDR1 MDHEN, CDR2 SYDVKM. V dropped 5 bases and J dropped 8; count of bases not matched to a gene: 3. This CDR3 comprises 12 residues. The CDR3 loop reads CASSRRGYEQFF. The CDR3 nucleotides read TGTGCCAGCAGTCGCAGGGGGTATGAGCAGTTCTTC.

The chain has TRBV7-3 and TRBJ1-1; D uncertain. Germline V gene sequence: CDR1 SGHTA, CDR2 FQGTGA. The length of the CDR3 is 13 residues. The V end was cut by 1 base, the J end by 9 bases, with 12 bases between. The DNA for the CDR3 is TGTGCCAGCAGCTTAATGGCAGGTGACCAAGCTTTCTTT. Translation: CASSLMAGDQAFF.

This rearrangement joins TRBV6-5 to TRBJ2-1; no clear D. The CDR3 has 12 residues. Germline assignment: CDR1 MNHEY and CDR2 SVGAGI. V gave up 8 bases and J gave up 8 bases, with 13 bases separating them. DNA of the CDR3: TGTGCCAGCGCTAACCACTTGGATGAGCAGTTCTTC. Protein: CASANHLDEQFF.

This clone was recorded a few times. V and J are TRBV15 and TRBJ1-4; D not certain. The CDR3 has 16 residues. The germline V gene encodes CDR1 LNHNV and CDR2 YYDKDF (reference sequence). V was clipped by 4 bases and J by 3 bases, with 15 bases between them. Written as DNA, the CDR3 is TGTGCCACCAGCATTCGAAAAATGGGAGCTAATGAAAAACTGTTTTTT. It encodes CATSIRKMGANEKLFF.

This chain uses TRBV3-1 (or the pseudogene TRBV3-2) with TRBJ2-7, with 8 bases identical to TRBD1. The J segment lost 7 bases and the V segment lost 1 base, leaving 9 bases of the junction unmatched. CDR1 is LGHDT and CDR2 is YNNKEL in the germline V gene (reference sequence). CDR3 length equals 15 residues. CDR3 loop: CASSQAGQGAGEQYF. In DNA form, the CDR3 reads TGTGCCAGCAGCCAAGCTGGCCAGGGGGCAGGTGAGCAGTACTTC.

The chain carries TRBV2 and TRBJ1-6; 9 bases are shared with TRBD1. Per the germline V gene, CDR1 is SNHLY and CDR2 is FYNNEI. This CDR3 region has 15 residues. V was pared by 7 bases and J by 8 bases, with 9 bases of the junction left unmatched. DNA of the CDR3: TGTGCCAGCATTAGGGACAGGGTGCGTGATTCACCCCTCCACTTT. Its protein is CASIRDRVRDSPLHF.